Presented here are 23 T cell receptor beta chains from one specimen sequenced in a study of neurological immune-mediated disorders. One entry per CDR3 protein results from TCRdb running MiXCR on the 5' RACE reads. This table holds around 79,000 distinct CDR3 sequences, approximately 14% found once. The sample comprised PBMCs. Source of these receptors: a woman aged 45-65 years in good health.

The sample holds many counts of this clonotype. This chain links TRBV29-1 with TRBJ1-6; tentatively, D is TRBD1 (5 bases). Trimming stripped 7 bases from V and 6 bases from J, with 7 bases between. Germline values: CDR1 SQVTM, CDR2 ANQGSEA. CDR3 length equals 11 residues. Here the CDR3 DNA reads TGCAGCGCAGGGTTTAATTCACCCCTCCACTTT. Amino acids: CSAGFNSPLHF.

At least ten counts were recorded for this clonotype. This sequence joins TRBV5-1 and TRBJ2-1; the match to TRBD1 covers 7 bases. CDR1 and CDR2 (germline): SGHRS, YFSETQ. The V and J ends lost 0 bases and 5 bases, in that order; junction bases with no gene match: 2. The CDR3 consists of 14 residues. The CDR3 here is CASSLGQGDNEQFF. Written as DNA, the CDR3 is TGCGCCAGCAGCTTGGGGCAGGGGGACAATGAGCAGTTCTTC.

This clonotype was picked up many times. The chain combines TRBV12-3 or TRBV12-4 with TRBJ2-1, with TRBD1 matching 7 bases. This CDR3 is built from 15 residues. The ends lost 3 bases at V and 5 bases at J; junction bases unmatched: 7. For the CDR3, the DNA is TGTGCCAGCAGTTTCCCGACAGGGACGCACAATGAGCAGTTCTTC. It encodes CASSFPTGTHNEQFF.

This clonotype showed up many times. The CDR3 reads CASSPGALGQGHNQPQHF. The CDR3 DNA reads as TGTGCCAGCAGTCCGGGGGCATTGGGACAGGGGCACAATCAGCCCCAGCATTTT. V usage is TRBV5-5 and J usage is TRBJ1-5, with 10 positions matching TRBD1. V lost 5 bases to trimming and J lost 3 bases; unmatched junction nucleotides: 14. CDR1 is SGHKS, CDR2 YYEKEE, per germline (reference sequence). The CDR3 spans 18 residues.

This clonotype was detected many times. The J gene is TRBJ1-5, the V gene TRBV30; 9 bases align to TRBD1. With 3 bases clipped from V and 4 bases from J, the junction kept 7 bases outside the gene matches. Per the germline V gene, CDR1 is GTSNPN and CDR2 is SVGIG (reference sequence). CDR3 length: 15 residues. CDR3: CAWRTGGIRNQPQHF. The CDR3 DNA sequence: TGTGCCTGGAGGACAGGGGGGATTCGGAATCAGCCCCAGCATTTT.

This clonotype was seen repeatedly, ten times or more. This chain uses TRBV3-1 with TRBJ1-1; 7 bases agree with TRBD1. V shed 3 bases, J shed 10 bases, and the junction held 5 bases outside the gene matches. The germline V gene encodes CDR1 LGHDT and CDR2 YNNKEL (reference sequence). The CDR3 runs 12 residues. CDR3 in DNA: TGTGCCAGCAGCCAGAGGGGGCTCGGAGCTTTCTTT. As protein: CASSQRGLGAFF. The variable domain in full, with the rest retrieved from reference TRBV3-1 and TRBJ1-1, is DTAVSQTPKYLVTQMGNDKSIKCEQNLGHDTMYWYKQDSKKFLKIMFSYNNKELIINETVPNRFSPKSPDKAHLNLHINSLELGDSAVYFCASSQRGLGAFFGQGTRLTVV.

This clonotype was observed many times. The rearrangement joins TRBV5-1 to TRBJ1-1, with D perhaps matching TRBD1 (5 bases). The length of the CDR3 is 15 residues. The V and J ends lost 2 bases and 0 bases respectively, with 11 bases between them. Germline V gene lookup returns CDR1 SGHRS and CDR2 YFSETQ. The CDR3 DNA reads TGCGCCAGCAGCTTAAGTGGGGGAGTGAACACTGAAGCTTTCTTT. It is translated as CASSLSGGVNTEAFF.

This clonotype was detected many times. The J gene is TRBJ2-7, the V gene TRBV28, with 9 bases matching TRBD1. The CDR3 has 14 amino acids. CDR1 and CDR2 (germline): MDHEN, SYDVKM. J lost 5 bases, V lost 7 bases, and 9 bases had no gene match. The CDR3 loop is CASIPGDRAHEQYF. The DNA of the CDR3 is TGTGCCAGCATTCCCGGGGACAGGGCCCACGAGCAGTACTTC.

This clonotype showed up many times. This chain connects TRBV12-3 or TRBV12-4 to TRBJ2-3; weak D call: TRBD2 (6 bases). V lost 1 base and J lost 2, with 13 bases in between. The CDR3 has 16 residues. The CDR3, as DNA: TGTGCCAGCAGTTTAGTGGGACTGCCGATCACAGATACGCAGTATTTT. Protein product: CASSLVGLPITDTQYF.

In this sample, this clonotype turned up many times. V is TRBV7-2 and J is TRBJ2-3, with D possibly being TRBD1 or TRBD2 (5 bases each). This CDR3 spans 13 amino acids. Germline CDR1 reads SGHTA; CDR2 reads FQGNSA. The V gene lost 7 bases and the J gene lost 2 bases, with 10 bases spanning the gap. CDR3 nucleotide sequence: TGTGCCAGCAACTGGGGGACCACAGATACGCAGTATTTT. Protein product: CASNWGTTDTQYF.

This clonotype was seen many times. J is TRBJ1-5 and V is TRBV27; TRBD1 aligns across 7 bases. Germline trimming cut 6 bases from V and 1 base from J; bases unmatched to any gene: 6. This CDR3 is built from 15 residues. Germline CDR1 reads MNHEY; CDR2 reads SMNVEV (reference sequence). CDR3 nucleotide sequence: TGTGCCAGCAGACAAAACAGGGGCAGCAATCAGCCCCAGCATTTT. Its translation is CASRQNRGSNQPQHF.

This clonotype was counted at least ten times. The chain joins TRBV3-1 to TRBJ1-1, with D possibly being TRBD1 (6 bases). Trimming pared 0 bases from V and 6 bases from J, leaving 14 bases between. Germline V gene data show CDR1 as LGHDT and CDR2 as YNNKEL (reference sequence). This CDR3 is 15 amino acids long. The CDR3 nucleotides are TGTGCCAGCAGCCAAGATGCGGGGGCCTTGCCTGAAGCTTTCTTT. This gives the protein CASSQDAGALPEAFF. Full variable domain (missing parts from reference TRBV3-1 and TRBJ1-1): DTAVSQTPKYLVTQMGNDKSIKCEQNLGHDTMYWYKQDSKKFLKIMFSYNNKELIINETVPNRFSPKSPDKAHLNLHINSLELGDSAVYFCASSQDAGALPEAFFGQGTRLTVV.

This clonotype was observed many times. The CDR3 loop is CASSLGSGENTEAFF. CDR3 nucleotides: TGCGCCAGCAGCTTGGGATCCGGGGAGAACACTGAAGCTTTCTTT. The gene calls are TRBV5-1 and TRBJ1-1; D unresolved. Deletions cut 0 bases from V and 1 base from J, with 10 bases between. The germline V gene has CDR1 SGHRS and CDR2 YFSETQ. The CDR3 totals 15 residues.

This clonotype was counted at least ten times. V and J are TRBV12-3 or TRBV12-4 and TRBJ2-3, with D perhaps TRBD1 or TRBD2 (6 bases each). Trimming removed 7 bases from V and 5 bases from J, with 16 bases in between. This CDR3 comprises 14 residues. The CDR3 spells CASTVVGGGDTQYF. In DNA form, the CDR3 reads TGTGCCAGCACCGTCGTAGGGGGAGGAGATACGCAGTATTTT.

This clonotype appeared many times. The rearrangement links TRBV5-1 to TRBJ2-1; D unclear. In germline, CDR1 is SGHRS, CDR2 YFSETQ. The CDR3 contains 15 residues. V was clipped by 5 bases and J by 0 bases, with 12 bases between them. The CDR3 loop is CASREIPNSYNEQFF. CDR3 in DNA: TGCGCCAGCAGGGAGATCCCGAACTCCTACAATGAGCAGTTCTTC.

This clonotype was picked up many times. The CDR3 region has the DNA TGCGCCAGCAGTGTTAGGGGGACCGGGACTGAAGCTTTCTTT. Residues: CASSVRGTGTEAFF. The V gene is TRBV10-2, the J gene TRBJ1-1, with TRBD1 as a possible D gene (6 bases). Trimming shortened V by 4 bases and J by 5 bases, and 14 bases separated the two germline ends. The CDR3 sequence is 14 residues long. The germline V gene has CDR1 WSHSY and CDR2 SAAADI.

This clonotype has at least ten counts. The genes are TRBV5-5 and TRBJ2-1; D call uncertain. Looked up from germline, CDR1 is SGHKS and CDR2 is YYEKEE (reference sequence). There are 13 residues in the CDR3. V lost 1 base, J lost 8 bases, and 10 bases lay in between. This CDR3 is CASSLPGTDEQFF. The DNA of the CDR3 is TGTGCCAGCAGCTTGCCGGGCACCGATGAGCAGTTCTTC.

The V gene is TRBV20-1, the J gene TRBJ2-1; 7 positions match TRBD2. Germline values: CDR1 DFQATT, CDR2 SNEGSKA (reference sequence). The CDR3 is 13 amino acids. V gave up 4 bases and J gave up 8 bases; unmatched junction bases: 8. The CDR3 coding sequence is TGCAGTGCTATTGGCGGGAGTAACCATGAGCAGTTCTTC. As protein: CSAIGGSNHEQFF.

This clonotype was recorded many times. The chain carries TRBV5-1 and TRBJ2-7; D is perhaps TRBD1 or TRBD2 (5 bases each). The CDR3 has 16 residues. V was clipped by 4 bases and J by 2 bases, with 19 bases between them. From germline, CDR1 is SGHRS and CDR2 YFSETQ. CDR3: CASSRGGSATPYEQYF. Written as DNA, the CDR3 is TGCGCCAGCAGCCGTGGGGGTTCAGCCACACCCTACGAGCAGTACTTC.

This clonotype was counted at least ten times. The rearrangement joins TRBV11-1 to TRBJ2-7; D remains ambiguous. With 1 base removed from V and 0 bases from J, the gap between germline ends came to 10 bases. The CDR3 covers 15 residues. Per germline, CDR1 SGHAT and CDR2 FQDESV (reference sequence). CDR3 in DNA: TGTGCCAGCAGCTTAGTGTCCAAGAGCTCCTACGAGCAGTACTTC. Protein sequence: CASSLVSKSSYEQYF.

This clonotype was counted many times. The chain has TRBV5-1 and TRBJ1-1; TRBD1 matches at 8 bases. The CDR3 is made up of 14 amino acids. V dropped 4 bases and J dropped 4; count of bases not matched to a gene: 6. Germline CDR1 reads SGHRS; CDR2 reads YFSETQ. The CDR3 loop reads CASSPQGQGTEAFF. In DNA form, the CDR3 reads TGCGCCAGCAGCCCCCAAGGACAGGGCACTGAAGCTTTCTTT.

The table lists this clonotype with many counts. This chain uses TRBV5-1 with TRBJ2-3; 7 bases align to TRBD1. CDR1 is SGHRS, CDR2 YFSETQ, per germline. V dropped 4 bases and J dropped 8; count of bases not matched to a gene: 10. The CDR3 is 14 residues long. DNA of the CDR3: TGCGCCAGCAGCGAGGGGGCACCCGCATTTACGCAGTATTTT. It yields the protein CASSEGAPAFTQYF.

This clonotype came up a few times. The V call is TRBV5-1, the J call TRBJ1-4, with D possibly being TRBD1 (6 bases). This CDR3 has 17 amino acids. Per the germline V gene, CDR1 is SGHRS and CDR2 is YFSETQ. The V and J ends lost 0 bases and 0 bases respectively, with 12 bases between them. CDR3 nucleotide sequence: TGCGCCAGCAGCTTGGTTACAGGGTCTGCAACTAATGAAAAACTGTTTTTT. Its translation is CASSLVTGSATNEKLFF.